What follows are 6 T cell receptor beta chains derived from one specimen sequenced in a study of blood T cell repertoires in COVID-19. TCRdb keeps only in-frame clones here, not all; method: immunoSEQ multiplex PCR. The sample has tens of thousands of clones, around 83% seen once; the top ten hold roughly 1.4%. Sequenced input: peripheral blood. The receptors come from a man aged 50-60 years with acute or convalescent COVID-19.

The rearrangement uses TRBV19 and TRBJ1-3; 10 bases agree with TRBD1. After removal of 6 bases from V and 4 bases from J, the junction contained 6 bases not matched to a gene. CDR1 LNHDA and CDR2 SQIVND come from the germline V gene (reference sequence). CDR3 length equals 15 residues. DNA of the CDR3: TGTGCCAGTAGCAAGACAGGGGGCTCGGGAAACACCATATATTTT. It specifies CASSKTGGSGNTIYF.

The CDR3 sequence is CASSEGRYSNQPQHF. CDR3 sequence (DNA): TGTGCCAGCAGTGAAGGCAGGTATAGCAATCAGCCCCAGCATTTT. The chain couples TRBV6-1 to TRBJ1-5; D is unresolved. The CDR3 has 15 residues. Trimming removed 1 base from V and 0 bases from J, with 7 bases in between. Germline V gene data show CDR1 as MNHNS and CDR2 as SASEGT.

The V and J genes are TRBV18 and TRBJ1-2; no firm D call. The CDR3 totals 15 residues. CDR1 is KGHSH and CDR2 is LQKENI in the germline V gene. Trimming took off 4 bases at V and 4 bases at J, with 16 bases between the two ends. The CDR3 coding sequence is TGTGCCAGCTCACAAAACCCCCGGGAGATCTATGGCTACACCTTC. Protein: CASSQNPREIYGYTF.

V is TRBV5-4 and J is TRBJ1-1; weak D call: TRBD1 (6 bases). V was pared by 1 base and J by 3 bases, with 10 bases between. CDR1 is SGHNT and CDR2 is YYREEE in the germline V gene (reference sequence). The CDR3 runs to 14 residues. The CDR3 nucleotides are TGTGCCAGCAGCTTGCTGGACAGACACACTGAAGCTTTCTTT. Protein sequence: CASSLLDRHTEAFF.

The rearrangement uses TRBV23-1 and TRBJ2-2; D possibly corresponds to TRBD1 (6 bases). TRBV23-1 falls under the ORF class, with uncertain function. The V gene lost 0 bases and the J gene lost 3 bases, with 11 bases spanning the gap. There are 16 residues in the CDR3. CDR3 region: CASSQSLKGDTGELFF. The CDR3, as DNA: TGCGCCAGCAGTCAATCGCTCAAGGGGGACACCGGGGAGCTGTTTTTT.

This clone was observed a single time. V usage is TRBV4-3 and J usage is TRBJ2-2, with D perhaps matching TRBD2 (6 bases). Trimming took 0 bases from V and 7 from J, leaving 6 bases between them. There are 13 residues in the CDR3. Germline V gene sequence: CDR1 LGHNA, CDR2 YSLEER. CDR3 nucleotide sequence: TGCGCCAGCAGCCAAGATAGCGGCGGGGAGCTGTTTTTT. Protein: CASSQDSGGELFF.